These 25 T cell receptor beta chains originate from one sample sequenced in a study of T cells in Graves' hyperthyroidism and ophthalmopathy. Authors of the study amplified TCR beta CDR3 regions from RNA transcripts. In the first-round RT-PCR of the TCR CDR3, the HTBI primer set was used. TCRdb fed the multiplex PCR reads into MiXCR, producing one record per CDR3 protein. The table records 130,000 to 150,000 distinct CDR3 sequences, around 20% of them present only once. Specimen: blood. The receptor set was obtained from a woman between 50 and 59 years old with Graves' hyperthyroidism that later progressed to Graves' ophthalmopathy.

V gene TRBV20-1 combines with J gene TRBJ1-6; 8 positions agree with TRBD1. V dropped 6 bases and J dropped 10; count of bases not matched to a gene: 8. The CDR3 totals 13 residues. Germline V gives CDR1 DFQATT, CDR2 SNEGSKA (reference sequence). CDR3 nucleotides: TGCAGTGCCTCGAGGGACAGGATCTCACCCCTCCACTTT. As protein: CSASRDRISPLHF.

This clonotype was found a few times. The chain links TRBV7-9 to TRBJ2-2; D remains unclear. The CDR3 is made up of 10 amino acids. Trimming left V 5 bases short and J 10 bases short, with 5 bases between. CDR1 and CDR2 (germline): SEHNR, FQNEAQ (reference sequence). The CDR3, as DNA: TGTGCCAGCAGCCCCCTGGAGCTGTTTTTT. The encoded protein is CASSPLELFF.

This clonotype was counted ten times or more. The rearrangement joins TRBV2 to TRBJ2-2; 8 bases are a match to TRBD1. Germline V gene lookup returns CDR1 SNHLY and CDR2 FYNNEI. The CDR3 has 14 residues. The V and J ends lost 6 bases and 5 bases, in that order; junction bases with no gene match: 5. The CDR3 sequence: CASRPGQGTGELFF. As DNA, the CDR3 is TGTGCCAGCAGACCTGGACAGGGAACCGGGGAGCTGTTTTTT.

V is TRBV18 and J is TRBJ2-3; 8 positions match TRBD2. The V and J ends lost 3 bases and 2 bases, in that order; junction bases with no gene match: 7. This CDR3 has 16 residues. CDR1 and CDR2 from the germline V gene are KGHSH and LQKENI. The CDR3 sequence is CASSPLGSGATDTQYF. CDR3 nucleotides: TGTGCCAGCTCACCTTTGGGTAGCGGGGCCACAGATACGCAGTATTTT.

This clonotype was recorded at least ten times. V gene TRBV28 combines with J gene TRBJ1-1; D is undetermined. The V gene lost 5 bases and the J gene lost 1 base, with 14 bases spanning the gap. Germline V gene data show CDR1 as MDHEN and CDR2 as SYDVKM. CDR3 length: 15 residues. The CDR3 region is CASSAQTYPNTEAFF. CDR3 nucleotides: TGTGCCAGCAGTGCCCAGACCTACCCGAACACTGAAGCTTTCTTT.

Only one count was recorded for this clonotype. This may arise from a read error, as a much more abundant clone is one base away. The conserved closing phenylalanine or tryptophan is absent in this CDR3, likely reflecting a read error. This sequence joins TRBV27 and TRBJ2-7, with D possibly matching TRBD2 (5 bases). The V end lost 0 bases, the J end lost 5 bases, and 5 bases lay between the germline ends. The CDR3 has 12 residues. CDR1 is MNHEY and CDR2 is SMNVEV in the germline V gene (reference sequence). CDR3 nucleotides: TGTGCCAGCAGTTTATCCGGGGACGAGCAGTACCTC. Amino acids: CASSLSGDEQYL.

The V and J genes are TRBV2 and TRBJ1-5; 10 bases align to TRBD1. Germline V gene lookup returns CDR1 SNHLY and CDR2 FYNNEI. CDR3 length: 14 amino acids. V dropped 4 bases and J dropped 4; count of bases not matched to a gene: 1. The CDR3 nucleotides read TGTGCCAGCAGTGGACAGGGGGCGAATCAGCCCCAGCATTTT. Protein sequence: CASSGQGANQPQHF.

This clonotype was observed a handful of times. CDR3 in DNA: TGTGCCAGCAGTTACTCGACAGGGGCGAACGAGCAGTACTTC. This translates into CASSYSTGANEQYF. The gene calls are TRBV6-5 and TRBJ2-7; TRBD1 matches at 8 bases. V was pared by 0 bases and J by 5 bases, with 3 bases of the junction left unmatched. Germline CDR1 is MNHEY and CDR2 is SVGAGI. The CDR3 is 14 amino acids.

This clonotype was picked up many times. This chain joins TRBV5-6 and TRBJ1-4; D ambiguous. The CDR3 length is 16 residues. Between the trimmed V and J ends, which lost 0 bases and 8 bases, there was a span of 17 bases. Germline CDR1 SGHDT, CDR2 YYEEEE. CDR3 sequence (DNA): TGTGCCAGCAGCTTGGCTGCGACCTCTGGGGAAGAAAAACTGTTTTTT. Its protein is CASSLAATSGEEKLFF. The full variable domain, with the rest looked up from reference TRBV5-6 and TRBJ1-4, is DAGVTQSPTHLIKTRGQQVTLRCSPKSGHDTVSWYQQALGQGPQFIFQYYEEEERQRGNFPDRFSGHQFPNYSSELNVNALLLGDSALYLCASSLAATSGEEKLFFGSGTQLSVL.

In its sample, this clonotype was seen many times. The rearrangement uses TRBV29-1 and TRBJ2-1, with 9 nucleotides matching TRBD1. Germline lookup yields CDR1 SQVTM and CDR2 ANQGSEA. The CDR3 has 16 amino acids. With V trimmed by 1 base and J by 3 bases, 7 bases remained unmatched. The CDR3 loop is CSVEGTGASVYNEQFF. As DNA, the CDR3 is TGCAGCGTTGAAGGGACAGGGGCCTCCGTCTACAATGAGCAGTTCTTC.

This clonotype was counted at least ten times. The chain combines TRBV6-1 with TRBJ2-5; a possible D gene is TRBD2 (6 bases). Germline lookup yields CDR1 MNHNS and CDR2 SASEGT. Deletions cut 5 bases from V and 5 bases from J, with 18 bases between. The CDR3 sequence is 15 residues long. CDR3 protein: CASSFPERVGETQYF. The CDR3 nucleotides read TGTGCCAGCAGTTTCCCGGAGCGGGTTGGGGAGACCCAGTACTTC.

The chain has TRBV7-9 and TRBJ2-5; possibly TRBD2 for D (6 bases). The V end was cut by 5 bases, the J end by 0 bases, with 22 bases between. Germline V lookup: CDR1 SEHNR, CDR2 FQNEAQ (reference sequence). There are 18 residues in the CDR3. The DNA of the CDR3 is TGTGCCAGCAGCCGTCGTGTGAGGGGCGGGAAGTACCAAGAGACCCAGTACTTC. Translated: CASSRRVRGGKYQETQYF.

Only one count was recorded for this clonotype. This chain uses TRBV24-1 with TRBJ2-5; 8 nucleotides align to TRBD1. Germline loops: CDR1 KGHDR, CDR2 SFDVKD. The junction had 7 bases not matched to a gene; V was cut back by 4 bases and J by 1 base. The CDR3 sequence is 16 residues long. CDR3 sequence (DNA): TGTGCCACCAGTGACCGGGACAGGAGCCCCCAAGAGACCCAGTACTTC. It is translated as CATSDRDRSPQETQYF.

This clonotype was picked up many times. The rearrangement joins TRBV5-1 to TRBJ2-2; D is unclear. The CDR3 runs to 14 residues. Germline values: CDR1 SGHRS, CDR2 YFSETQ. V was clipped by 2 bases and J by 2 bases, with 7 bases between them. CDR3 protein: CASSFWGNTGELFF. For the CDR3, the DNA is TGCGCCAGCAGCTTTTGGGGAAACACCGGGGAGCTGTTTTTT.

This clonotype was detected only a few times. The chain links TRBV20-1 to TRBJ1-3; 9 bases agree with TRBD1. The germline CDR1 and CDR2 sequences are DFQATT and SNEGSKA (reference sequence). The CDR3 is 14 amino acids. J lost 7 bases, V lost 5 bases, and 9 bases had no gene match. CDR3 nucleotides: TGCAGTGCTCCCCCGACAGGGGGAAGGAACACCATATATTTT. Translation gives CSAPPTGGRNTIYF.

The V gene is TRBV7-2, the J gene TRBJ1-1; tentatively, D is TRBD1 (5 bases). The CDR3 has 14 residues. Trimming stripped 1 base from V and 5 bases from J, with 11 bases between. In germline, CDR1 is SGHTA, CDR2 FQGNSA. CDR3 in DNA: TGTGCCAGCAGCTTAGTCCAGGGTGGTACTGAAGCTTTCTTT. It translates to CASSLVQGGTEAFF. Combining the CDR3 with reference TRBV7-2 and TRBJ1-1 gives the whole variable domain GAGVSQSPSNKVTEKGKDVELRCDPISGHTALYWYRQSLGQGLEFLIYFQGNSAPDKSGLPSDRFSAERTGGSVSTLTIQRTQQEDSAVYLCASSLVQGGTEAFFGQGTRLTVV.

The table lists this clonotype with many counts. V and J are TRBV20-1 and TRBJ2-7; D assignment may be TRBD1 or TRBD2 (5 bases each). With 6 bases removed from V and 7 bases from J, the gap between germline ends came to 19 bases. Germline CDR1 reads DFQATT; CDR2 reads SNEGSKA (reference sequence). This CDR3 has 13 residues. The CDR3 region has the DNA TGCAGTGCGGATACGGGGCTTACCTGGGAGCAGTACTTC. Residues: CSADTGLTWEQYF.

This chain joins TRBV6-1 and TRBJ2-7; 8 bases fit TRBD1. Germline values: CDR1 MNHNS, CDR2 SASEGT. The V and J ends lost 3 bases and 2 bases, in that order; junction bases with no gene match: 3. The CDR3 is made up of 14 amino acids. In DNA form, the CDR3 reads TGTGCCAGCAGTGATCGACAGGGGCCCTACGAGCAGTACTTC. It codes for CASSDRQGPYEQYF.

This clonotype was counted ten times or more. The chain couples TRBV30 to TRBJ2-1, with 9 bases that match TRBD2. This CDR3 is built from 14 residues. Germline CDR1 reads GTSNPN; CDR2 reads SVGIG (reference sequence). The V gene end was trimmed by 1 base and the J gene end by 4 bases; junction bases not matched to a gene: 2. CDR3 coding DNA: TGTGCCTGGAGTGGCGGACTAGCGTACAATGAGCAGTTCTTC. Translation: CAWSGGLAYNEQFF.

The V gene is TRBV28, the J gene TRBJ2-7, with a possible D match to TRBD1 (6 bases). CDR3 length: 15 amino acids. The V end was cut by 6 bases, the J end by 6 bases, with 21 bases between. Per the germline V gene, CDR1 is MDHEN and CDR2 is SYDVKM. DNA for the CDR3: TGTGCCAGCAGGATACGGGCAGGGACATCTGCCGAGCAGTACTTC. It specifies CASRIRAGTSAEQYF.

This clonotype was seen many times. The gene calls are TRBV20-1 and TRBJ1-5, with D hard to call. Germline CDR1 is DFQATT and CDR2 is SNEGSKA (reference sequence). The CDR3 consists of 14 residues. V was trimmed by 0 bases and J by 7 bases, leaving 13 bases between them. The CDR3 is CSARETVSRQPQHF. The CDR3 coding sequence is TGCAGTGCTAGAGAAACTGTTTCGAGGCAGCCCCAGCATTTT.

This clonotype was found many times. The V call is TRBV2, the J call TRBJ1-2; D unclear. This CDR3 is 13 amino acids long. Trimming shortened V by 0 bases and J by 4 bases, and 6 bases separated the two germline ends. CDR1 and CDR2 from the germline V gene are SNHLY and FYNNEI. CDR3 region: CASSEANGYGYTF. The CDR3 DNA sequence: TGTGCCAGCAGTGAAGCGAACGGCTATGGCTACACCTTC.

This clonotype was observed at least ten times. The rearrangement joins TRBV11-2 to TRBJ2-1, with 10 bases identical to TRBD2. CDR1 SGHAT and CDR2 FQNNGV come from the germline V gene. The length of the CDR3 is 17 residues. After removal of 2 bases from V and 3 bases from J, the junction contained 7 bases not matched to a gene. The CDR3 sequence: CASSLRPSGSGYNEQFF. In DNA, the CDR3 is TGTGCCAGCAGCTTAAGACCTAGCGGGAGTGGCTACAATGAGCAGTTCTTC.

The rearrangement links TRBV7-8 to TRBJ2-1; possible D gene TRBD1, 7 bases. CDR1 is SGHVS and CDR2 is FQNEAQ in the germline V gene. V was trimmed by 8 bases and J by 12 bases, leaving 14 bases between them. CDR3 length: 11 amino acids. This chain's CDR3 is CASLAPGGQFF. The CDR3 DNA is TGTGCCAGCCTAGCGCCAGGGGGGCAGTTCTTC.

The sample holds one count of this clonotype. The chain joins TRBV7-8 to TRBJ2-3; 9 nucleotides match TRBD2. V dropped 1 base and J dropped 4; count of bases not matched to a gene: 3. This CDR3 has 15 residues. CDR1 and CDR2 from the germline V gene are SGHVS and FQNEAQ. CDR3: CASSLGGGRADTQYF. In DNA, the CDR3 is TGTGCCAGCAGCTTAGGCGGCGGGAGGGCAGATACGCAGTATTTT. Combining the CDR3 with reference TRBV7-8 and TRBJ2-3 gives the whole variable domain GAGVSQSPRYKVAKRGQDVALRCDPISGHVSLFWYQQALGQGPEFLTYFQNEAQLDKSGLPSDRFFAERPEGSVSTLKIQRTQQEDSAVYLCASSLGGGRADTQYFGPGTRLTVL.